Each of the 3 T cell receptor beta chains below was sequenced from the same sample in a study of blood T cell repertoires in COVID-19. The data were produced by immunoSEQ multiplex PCR, yet TCRdb's version contains in-frame clones alone and is incomplete. The sample comprises around 360,000 clones, about 90% of which are singletons, and 8% to 13% rests with the top ten. Specimen: peripheral blood. The receptors here all came from a woman in her thirties with COVID-19, enrolled during active disease.

The rearrangement uses TRBV18 and TRBJ1-3; D is uncertain. The CDR3 contains 15 residues. Germline V gene lookup returns CDR1 KGHSH and CDR2 LQKENI. V was cut by 3 bases and J by 0 bases, with 9 bases left in between. CDR3 bases: TGTGCCAGCTCACCCCCGGCGGGCTCTGGAAACACCATATATTTT. Its protein product is CASSPPAGSGNTIYF. The whole variable domain, remainder taken from reference TRBV18 and TRBJ1-3, is NAGVMQNPRHLVRRRGQEARLRCSPMKGHSHVYWYRQLPEEGLKFMVYLQKENIIDESGMPKERFSAEFPKEGPSILRIQQVVRGDSAAYFCASSPPAGSGNTIYFGEGSWLTVV.

The J gene is TRBJ1-4, the V gene TRBV7-9; TRBD1 is a possible D gene (5 bases). Germline CDR1 is SEHNR and CDR2 is FQNEAQ (reference sequence). The length of the CDR3 is 15 residues. The V and J ends lost 5 bases and 2 bases respectively, with 12 bases between them. The DNA for the CDR3 is TGTGCCAGCAGCGCCAGGCAGGGCACTAATGAAAAACTGTTTTTT. Protein product: CASSARQGTNEKLFF.

The V gene is TRBV3-1 (or the pseudogene TRBV3-2), the J gene TRBJ2-5, with a possible D match to TRBD2 (5 bases). The V end lost 4 bases, the J end lost 6 bases, and 15 bases lay between the germline ends. CDR1 LGHDT and CDR2 YNNKEL come from the germline V gene (reference sequence). The CDR3 is 14 amino acids. The CDR3 loop reads CASSPQMSGKTQYF. The CDR3 nucleotides are TGTGCCAGCAGCCCTCAGATGTCGGGGAAGACCCAGTACTTC.